This is a list of T cell receptor beta chains from one sample in a study of blood T cell repertoires in COVID-19. Generated by immunoSEQ multiplex PCR, the TCRdb table keeps only in-frame clones and is missing some. The repertoire consists of roughly 160,000 clones, with approximately 84% occurring once and the leading ten covering around 6%. Specimen: PBMCs or T cells enriched from blood (not recorded which). The receptors here all came from a woman in her thirties or forties with acute COVID-19. Each CDR3 is given without its conserved first and last residue.

13 | TRBJ1-1 | TRBV2 | ASRASLGGDTEAF
12 | TRBJ1-2 | TRBV7-2 | ASNTIGGPIGYT
14 | TRBJ2-1 | TRBV6-1 | ASSDPGQRAYNEQF
12 | TRBJ1-5 | TRBV2 | ASSNQGLNQPQH
15 | TRBJ1-3 | TRBV2 | AWSIEEAWSPGNTIY
11 | TRBJ2-1 | TRBV12-3/TRBV12-4 | ATGGKRPNEQF
14 | TRBJ1-4 | TRBV15 | ATSSREGAFNEKLF
16 | TRBJ2-5 | TRBV4-2 | ASSQVAGGVGSQETQY
11 | TRBJ2-2 | TRBV2 | ASIAGNTGELF
11 | TRBJ2-1 | TRBV5-1 | ASSLTGGNEQF
11 | TRBJ1-1 | TRBV3-1/TRBV3-2 | ASSWGENTEAF
13 | TRBJ1-1 | TRBV30 | AWGDDREMNTEAF
17 | TRBJ1-3 | TRBV6-6 | ASSFRDRTYSRSGNTIY
12 | TRBJ1-1 | TRBV27 | ASSRAGSAPEAF
13 | TRBJ2-5 | TRBV27 | ASSLLRAGLQTQY
11 | TRBJ1-5 | TRBV29-1 | SVEKGSNQPQH
14 | TRBJ2-2 | TRBV2 | ASSQQGTQNTGELF
14 | TRBJ2-1 | TRBV30 | ACYPIRDLVYNEQF
15 | TRBJ2-3 | TRBV5-1 | ASSLRLAGGGTDTQY
12 | TRBJ2-1 | TRBV5-4 | ASSLRGSYNEQF
14 | TRBJ1-1 | TRBV27 | ASSLYAGGADTEAF
11 | TRBJ1-1 | TRBV19 | ASSPQVNTEAF
13 | TRBJ2-5 | TRBV7-3 | ASSVGQGIQETQY
11 | TRBJ1-4 | TRBV9 | ASSPHSNEKLF
11 | TRBJ2-1 | TRBV24-1 | ATSAGGANEQF
13 | TRBJ1-3 | TRBV12-5 | ASGPTGGSGNTIY
13 | TRBJ2-2 | TRBV18 | ASSTGQINTGELF
12 | TRBJ2-5 | TRBV3-1/TRBV3-2 | ASSPTGVRETQY
12 | TRBJ2-1 | TRBV3-1/TRBV3-2 | ASSQQGSYNEQF
10 | TRBJ1-1 | TRBV7-9 | ASVLLNTEAF
13 | TRBJ1-4 | TRBV6-5 | ASSWRFATNEKLF
12 | TRBJ2-5 | TRBV6-5 | ASRLSGAQETQY
13 | TRBJ1-1 | TRBV10-3 | AIRKGAEMNTEAF
11 | TRBJ1-1 | TRBV7-9 | ASIATGDTEAF
11 | TRBJ1-2 | TRBV19 | ASSITGEAGYT
12 | TRBJ2-5 | TRBV5-1 | ASSFLGDQETQY
10 | TRBJ2-3 | TRBV7-9 | ASTLLRDTQY
15 | TRBJ2-2 | TRBV4-2 | ASSQDGLAERTGELF
16 | TRBJ2-1 | TRBV6-2/TRBV6-3 | ASSEQASGSRRYNEQF
11 | TRBJ1-2 | TRBV18 | ASSPGGGYGYT
13 | TRBJ1-5 | TRBV24-1 | ATSDSTGVNQPQH
12 | TRBJ2-2 | TRBV11-3 | ASSLAGFRGELF
14 | TRBJ1-3 | TRBV7-9 | ASSFETGFSGNTIY
12 | TRBJ1-2 | TRBV6-5 | ASRTDRNNYGYT
10 | TRBJ2-1 | TRBV5-1 | ASSLGLNEQF
11 | TRBJ2-7 | TRBV19 | ASSRAGGNEQY
10 | TRBJ1-1 | TRBV30 | AWRRSNTEAF
13 | TRBJ2-5 | TRBV3-1/TRBV3-2 | ASSQGLAEQETQY
14 | TRBJ2-7 | TRBV30 | AWSVKASGGTRWQY
13 | TRBJ1-4 | TRBV27 | ASSLSGGNNEKLF
11 | TRBJ2-1 | TRBV19 | ASSIEWRGEQF